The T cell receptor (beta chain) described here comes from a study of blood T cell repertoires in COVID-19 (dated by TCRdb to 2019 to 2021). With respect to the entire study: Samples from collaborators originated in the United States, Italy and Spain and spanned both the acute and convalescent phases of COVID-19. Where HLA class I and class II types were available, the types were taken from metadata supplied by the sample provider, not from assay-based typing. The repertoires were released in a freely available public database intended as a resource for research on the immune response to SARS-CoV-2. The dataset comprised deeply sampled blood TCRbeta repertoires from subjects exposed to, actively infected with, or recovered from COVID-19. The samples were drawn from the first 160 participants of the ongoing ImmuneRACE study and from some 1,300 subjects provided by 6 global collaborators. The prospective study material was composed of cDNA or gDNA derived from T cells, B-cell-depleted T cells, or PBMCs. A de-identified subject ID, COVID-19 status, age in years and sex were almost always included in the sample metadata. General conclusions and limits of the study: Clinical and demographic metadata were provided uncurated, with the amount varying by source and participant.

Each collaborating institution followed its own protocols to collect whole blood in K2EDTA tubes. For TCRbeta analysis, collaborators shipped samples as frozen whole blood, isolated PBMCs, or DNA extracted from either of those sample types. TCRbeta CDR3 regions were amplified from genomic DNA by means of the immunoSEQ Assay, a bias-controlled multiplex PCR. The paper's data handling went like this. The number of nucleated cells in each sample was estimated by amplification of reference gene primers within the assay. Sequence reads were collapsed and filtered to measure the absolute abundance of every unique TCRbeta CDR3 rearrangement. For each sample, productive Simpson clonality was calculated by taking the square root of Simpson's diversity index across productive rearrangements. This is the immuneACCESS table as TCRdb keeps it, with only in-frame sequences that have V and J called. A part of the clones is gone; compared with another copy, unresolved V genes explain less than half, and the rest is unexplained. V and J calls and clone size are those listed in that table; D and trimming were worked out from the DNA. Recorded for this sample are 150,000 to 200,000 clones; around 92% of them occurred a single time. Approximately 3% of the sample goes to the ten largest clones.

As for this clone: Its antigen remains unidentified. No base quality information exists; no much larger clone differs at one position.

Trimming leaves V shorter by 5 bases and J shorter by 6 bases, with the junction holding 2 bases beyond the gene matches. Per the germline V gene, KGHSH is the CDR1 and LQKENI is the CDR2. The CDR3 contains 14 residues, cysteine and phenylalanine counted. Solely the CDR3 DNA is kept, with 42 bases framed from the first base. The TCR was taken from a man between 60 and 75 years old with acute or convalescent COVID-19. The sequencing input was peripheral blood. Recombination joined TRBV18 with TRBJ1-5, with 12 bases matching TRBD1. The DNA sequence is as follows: TGTGCCAGCTCAACGGGACAGGGGGCTCAGCCCCAGCATTTT. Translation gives CASSTGQGAQPQHF.